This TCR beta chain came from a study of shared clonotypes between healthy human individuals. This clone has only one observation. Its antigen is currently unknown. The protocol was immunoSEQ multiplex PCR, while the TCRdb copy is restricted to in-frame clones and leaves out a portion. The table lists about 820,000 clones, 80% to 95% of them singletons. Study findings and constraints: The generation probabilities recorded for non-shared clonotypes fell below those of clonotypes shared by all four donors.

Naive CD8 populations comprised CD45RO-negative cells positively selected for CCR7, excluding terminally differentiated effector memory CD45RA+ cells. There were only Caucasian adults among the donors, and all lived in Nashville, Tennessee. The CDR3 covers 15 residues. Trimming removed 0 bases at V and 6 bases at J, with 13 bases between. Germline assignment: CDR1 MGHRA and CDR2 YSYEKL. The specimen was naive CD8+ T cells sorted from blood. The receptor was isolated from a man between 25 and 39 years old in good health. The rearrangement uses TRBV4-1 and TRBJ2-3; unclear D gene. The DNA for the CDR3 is TGCGCCAGCAGCCAAGACCGTGCAAGCTCCGATACGCAGTATTTT. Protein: CASSQDRASSDTQYF.